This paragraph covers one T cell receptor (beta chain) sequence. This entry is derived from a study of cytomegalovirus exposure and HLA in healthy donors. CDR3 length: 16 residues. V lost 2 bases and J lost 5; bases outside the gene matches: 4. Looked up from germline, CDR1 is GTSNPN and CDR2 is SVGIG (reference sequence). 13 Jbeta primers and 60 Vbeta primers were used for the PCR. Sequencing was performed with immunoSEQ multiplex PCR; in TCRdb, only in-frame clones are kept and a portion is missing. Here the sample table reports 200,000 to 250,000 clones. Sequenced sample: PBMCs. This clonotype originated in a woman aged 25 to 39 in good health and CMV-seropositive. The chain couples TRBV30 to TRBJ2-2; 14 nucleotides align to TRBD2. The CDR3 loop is CAWSLGTSGGTGELFF. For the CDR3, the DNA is TGTGCCTGGAGTTTGGGGACTAGCGGGGGTACCGGGGAGCTGTTTTTT.